The rows below give T cell receptor beta chains drawn from one sample of a study of identical twins. TCRdb passed the 5' RACE reads through MiXCR, listing each CDR3 protein once. The top ten hold about 0.54% of the sample, which has approximately 470,000 distinct CDR3 sequences, approximately 15% seen once. The data were also submitted as part of a second study, on yellow fever vaccine responses in identical twins.

The sample consisted of CD4+ T cells sorted from blood. Every receptor here comes from a young woman in good health. Each CDR3 is given with its conserved first and last residue. Each record gives: CDR3 protein, CDR3 DNA, D gene, V gene, J gene, clone size. D genes are given only for firm matches. For some rows the clone size is stated as once, few or many, or as a class when expanded; others skip it.

CDR3aa: CASSQDRGRLQFF
CDR3nt: TGCGCCAGCAGCCAAGATCGGGGCCGATTGCAGTTCTTC
d_gene: -
v_gene: TRBV4-3
j_gene: TRBJ2-1
abundance: many

CDR3aa: CSADDRGIFAEAFF
CDR3nt: TGCAGTGCAGACGACAGGGGAATTTTCGCTGAAGCTTTCTTT
d_gene: TRBD1
v_gene: TRBV20-1
j_gene: TRBJ1-1
abundance: -

CDR3aa: CASSESVYEQYF
CDR3nt: TGTGCCAGCAGTGAATCGGTGTACGAGCAGTACTTC
d_gene: -
v_gene: TRBV2
j_gene: TRBJ2-7
abundance: -

CDR3aa: CASSRTSGLSSYNEQFF
CDR3nt: TGCGCCAGCAGCAGAACTAGCGGGCTCAGCTCCTACAATGAGCAGTTCTTC
d_gene: TRBD2
v_gene: TRBV5-1
j_gene: TRBJ2-1
abundance: -

CDR3aa: CAWSSGGGTSNEQFF
CDR3nt: TGTGCCTGGAGCTCCGGAGGGGGGACCAGCAATGAGCAGTTCTTC
d_gene: -
v_gene: TRBV30
j_gene: TRBJ2-1
abundance: -

CDR3aa: CASSLTGTSYEQYF
CDR3nt: TGCGCCAGCAGCTTGACTGGGACCTCCTACGAGCAGTACTTC
d_gene: -
v_gene: TRBV5-1
j_gene: TRBJ2-7
abundance: many

CDR3aa: CAISESVGARTDTQYF
CDR3nt: TGTGCCATCAGTGAGTCGGTGGGGGCCCGTACAGATACGCAGTATTTT
d_gene: -
v_gene: TRBV10-3
j_gene: TRBJ2-3
abundance: -

CDR3aa: CASSHEPTASYEQYF
CDR3nt: TGCGCCAGCAGCCATGAGCCTACCGCCTCCTACGAGCAGTACTTC
d_gene: -
v_gene: TRBV5-1
j_gene: TRBJ2-7
abundance: -

CDR3aa: CASSSLGVTGELFF
CDR3nt: TGTGCCAGCAGCTCCCTCGGCGTTACCGGGGAGCTGTTTTTT
d_gene: -
v_gene: TRBV7-2
j_gene: TRBJ2-2
abundance: many

CDR3aa: CATQSTGGAGANVLTF
CDR3nt: TGTGCCACCCAATCGACAGGGGGTGCTGGGGCCAACGTCCTGACTTTC
d_gene: TRBD1
v_gene: TRBV10-3
j_gene: TRBJ2-6
abundance: many

CDR3aa: CSARFQGTGELFF
CDR3nt: TGCAGTGCTAGGTTCCAGGGCACCGGGGAGCTGTTTTTT
d_gene: -
v_gene: TRBV20-1
j_gene: TRBJ2-2
abundance: few

CDR3aa: CASSYSSGGFYYEQYF
CDR3nt: TGTGCCAGCAGTTACTCGAGTGGGGGGTTCTACTACGAGCAGTACTTC
d_gene: -
v_gene: TRBV6-5
j_gene: TRBJ2-7
abundance: -

CDR3aa: CASSPERGAGELFF
CDR3nt: TGTGCCAGCAGCCCGGAGCGGGGGGCCGGGGAGCTGTTTTTT
d_gene: TRBD2
v_gene: TRBV11-2
j_gene: TRBJ2-2
abundance: few

CDR3aa: CASSLGTGGAQTYEQYF
CDR3nt: TGCGCCAGCAGCTTGGGGACTGGCGGGGCACAAACCTACGAGCAGTACTTC
d_gene: -
v_gene: TRBV5-1
j_gene: TRBJ2-7
abundance: -

CDR3aa: CSANPLAGQAYNEQFF
CDR3nt: TGCAGTGCTAACCCCCTAGCGGGACAGGCCTACAATGAGCAGTTCTTC
d_gene: -
v_gene: TRBV20-1
j_gene: TRBJ2-1
abundance: -

CDR3aa: CASSLRQGANEKLFF
CDR3nt: TGTGCCAGCAGTTTAAGACAGGGGGCGAATGAAAAACTGTTTTTT
d_gene: TRBD1
v_gene: TRBV12-3/TRBV12-4
j_gene: TRBJ1-4
abundance: few

CDR3aa: CASSTDTAAKNIQYF
CDR3nt: TGTGCCAGCAGTACTGATACTGCGGCCAAAAACATTCAGTACTTC
d_gene: -
v_gene: TRBV6-5
j_gene: TRBJ2-4
abundance: few

CDR3aa: CASSRGLAGGHYEQYF
CDR3nt: TGTGCCAGCAGCCGTGGACTAGCGGGAGGTCACTACGAGCAGTACTTC
d_gene: TRBD2
v_gene: TRBV7-2
j_gene: TRBJ2-7
abundance: few

CDR3aa: CASSEGQSSYNEQFF
CDR3nt: TGTGCCAGCAGTGAAGGACAGAGCTCCTACAATGAGCAGTTCTTC
d_gene: -
v_gene: TRBV2
j_gene: TRBJ2-1
abundance: many

CDR3aa: CASSPPRETQYF
CDR3nt: TGTGCCAGCTCACCCCCGCGGGAGACCCAGTACTTC
d_gene: -
v_gene: TRBV18
j_gene: TRBJ2-5
abundance: -

CDR3aa: CASSLGGQGAERKRGEQFF
CDR3nt: TGTGCCAGCAGTTTAGGGGGACAGGGGGCGGAAAGGAAAAGGGGTGAGCAGTTCTTC
d_gene: TRBD1
v_gene: TRBV27
j_gene: TRBJ2-1
abundance: -

CDR3aa: CASSLEAKGTEAFF
CDR3nt: TGCGCCAGCAGCTTGGAGGCTAAGGGGACTGAAGCTTTCTTT
d_gene: -
v_gene: TRBV5-1
j_gene: TRBJ1-1
abundance: -

CDR3aa: CASSRTTGGGSYNEQFF
CDR3nt: TGTGCCAGCAGCCGAACCACCGGGGGGGGCTCCTACAATGAGCAGTTCTTC
d_gene: TRBD2
v_gene: TRBV4-2
j_gene: TRBJ2-1
abundance: few

CDR3aa: CASSPGTGVLIDTQYF
CDR3nt: TGTGCCAGCAGCCCGGGGACAGGGGTTCTTATAGATACGCAGTATTTT
d_gene: TRBD1
v_gene: TRBV3-1
j_gene: TRBJ2-3
abundance: few

CDR3aa: CASRVQGAPYEQYF
CDR3nt: TGTGCCAGCAGGGTACAGGGGGCACCTTACGAGCAGTACTTC
d_gene: TRBD1
v_gene: TRBV2
j_gene: TRBJ2-7
abundance: -

CDR3aa: CASSQRLAGRQETQYF
CDR3nt: TGCGCCAGCAGCCAACGACTAGCGGGGCGCCAGGAGACCCAGTACTTC
d_gene: TRBD2
v_gene: TRBV5-1
j_gene: TRBJ2-5
abundance: few